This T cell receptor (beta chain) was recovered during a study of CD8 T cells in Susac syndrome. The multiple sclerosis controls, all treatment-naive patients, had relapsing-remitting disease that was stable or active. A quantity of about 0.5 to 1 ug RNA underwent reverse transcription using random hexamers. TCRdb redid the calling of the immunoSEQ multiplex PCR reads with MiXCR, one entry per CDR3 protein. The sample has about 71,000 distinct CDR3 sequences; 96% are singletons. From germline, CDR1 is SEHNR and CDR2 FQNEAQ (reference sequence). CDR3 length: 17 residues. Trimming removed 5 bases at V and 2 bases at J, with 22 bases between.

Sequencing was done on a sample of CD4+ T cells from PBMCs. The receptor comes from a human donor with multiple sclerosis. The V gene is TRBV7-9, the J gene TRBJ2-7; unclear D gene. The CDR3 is CASSPRYSQDAAYEQYF. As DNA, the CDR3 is TGTGCCAGCAGCCCACGGTACAGCCAGGACGCCGCCTACGAGCAGTACTTC.